What follows are 5 T cell receptor beta chains derived from one specimen sequenced in a study of beta chain features in type 1 diabetes. Study conclusions and caveats: People with Type 1 diabetes carried modestly yet significantly shorter TCRB CDR3s in all four CD4+ subsets.

These receptors lack a known antigen. Every bit of the isolated RNA underwent reverse transcription, so sequencing read expressed TCRB transcripts. Sequencing used immunoSEQ multiplex PCR; TCRdb keeps in-frame clones, though not all of them. The top ten hold approximately 0.043% of the sample, which has over 650,000 clones, over 12% seen once. The sequenced sample consisted of naive CD4+ T cells from blood. The receptors derive from a man aged 18 to 29 with type 1 diabetes.

V usage is TRBV5-4 and J usage is TRBJ1-1; D gene uncertain. Trimming took 1 base from V and 0 from J, leaving 7 bases between them. Germline CDR1 is SGHNT and CDR2 is YYREEE (reference sequence). This CDR3 has 14 residues. As DNA, the CDR3 is TGTGCCAGCAGCTTGTTCACAGTGAACACTGAAGCTTTCTTT. It codes for CASSLFTVNTEAFF.

V usage is TRBV5-1 and J usage is TRBJ1-4; D gene uncertain. This CDR3 is 15 amino acids long. Germline loops: CDR1 SGHRS, CDR2 YFSETQ. V lost 5 bases and J 2 bases, leaving 13 bases between the germline ends. DNA for the CDR3: TGCGCCAGCAGTTCCGGGCGGACGACTAATGAAAAACTGTTTTTT. This codes for CASSSGRTTNEKLFF.

The chain combines TRBV5-1 with TRBJ2-3; 7 bases map to TRBD2. CDR1 and CDR2 (germline): SGHRS, YFSETQ. With 1 base clipped from V and 0 bases from J, the junction kept 8 bases outside the gene matches. The CDR3 is 17 amino acids. The CDR3 reads CASSLSPSGTSTDTQYF. For the CDR3, the DNA is TGCGCCAGCAGCTTGAGTCCTAGCGGTACTAGCACAGATACGCAGTATTTT.

This clone has more than one count but fewer than ten. The rearrangement joins TRBV9 to TRBJ2-1; D possibly uses TRBD1 or TRBD2 (6 bases each). This CDR3 contains 12 residues. Trimming stripped 3 bases from V and 10 bases from J, with 11 bases between. In germline, CDR1 is SGDLS, CDR2 YYNGEE. The CDR3 DNA is TGTGCCAGCAGCGGCGGGACACCCGAGCAGTTCTTC. This encodes CASSGGTPEQFF. Variable domain in full (rest from reference TRBV9 and TRBJ2-1): DSGVTQTPKHLITATGQRVTLRCSPRSGDLSVYWYQQSLDQGLQFLIQYYNGEERAKGNILERFSAQQFPDLHSELNLSSLELGDSALYFCASSGGTPEQFFGPGTRLTVL.

The chain joins TRBV27 to TRBJ1-4; 7 positions match TRBD1. CDR1 is MNHEY, CDR2 SMNVEV, per germline (reference sequence). The V gene end was trimmed by 5 bases and the J gene end by 7 bases; junction bases not matched to a gene: 10. The CDR3 consists of 15 residues. CDR3 nucleotides: TGTGCCAGCAGTCCATACAGGGGTGTGAGTGAAAAACTGTTTTTT. Its protein is CASSPYRGVSEKLFF.